The next 10 T cell receptor beta chains were all read from a single sample in a study of blood T cell repertoires in COVID-19 (dated by TCRdb to 2020 to 2021). Libraries were built with the immunoSEQ multiplex PCR assay. Not all clones reach the TCRdb copy of this immuneACCESS table, which keeps in-frame sequences only. Checked studies attribute under half of the gap to unresolved V genes and leave the rest unexplained. The sample table contains under 50,000 clones; only one count was recorded for 75% to 90% of them. The ten largest account for 50% to 75% of the sample. The sequencing input was peripheral blood. The source of these receptors is a man between 65 and 85 years old with acute or convalescent COVID-19.

This chain joins TRBV30 and TRBJ1-2; D may be TRBD1 (5 bases). Trimming removed 4 bases at V and 4 bases at J, with 13 bases between. Per germline, CDR1 GTSNPN and CDR2 SVGIG (reference sequence). The CDR3 has 13 residues. CDR3 in amino acids: CAWKRSTAYGYTF. The CDR3 coding sequence is TGTGCCTGGAAACGATCGACAGCCTATGGCTACACCTTC.

The V call is TRBV5-1, the J call TRBJ1-4; D unresolved. The germline gives CDR1 SGHRS, CDR2 YFSETQ. The CDR3 is made up of 16 amino acids. Deletions cut 1 base from V and 1 base from J, with 11 bases between. CDR3 in amino acids: CASSLSRVRTNEKLFF. CDR3 sequence (DNA): TGCGCCAGCAGCTTGTCCCGGGTCAGAACTAATGAAAAACTGTTTTTT.

The genes are TRBV11-1 and TRBJ2-5; 7 nucleotides agree with TRBD1. The CDR3 is 15 residues long. Germline CDR1 reads SGHAT; CDR2 reads FQDESV (reference sequence). J gave up 5 bases and V 4 bases, and 10 bases lay outside the gene matches. The CDR3 region has the DNA TGTGCCAGCAGCTCAAATCGACAGGGCTGGGAGACCCAGTACTTC. This codes for CASSSNRQGWETQYF.

The V call is TRBV25-1, the J call TRBJ2-5, with a weak D call TRBD2 (5 bases). V dropped 3 bases and J dropped 5 bases, with 7 bases sitting between them. Germline V gives CDR1 MGHDK, CDR2 SYGVNS. This CDR3 has 12 amino acids. CDR3 in DNA: TGTGCCAGCAGTGATAAGCGGGAGACCCAGTACTTC. Its translation is CASSDKRETQYF.

The table lists this clone with a count of one. This chain connects TRBV13 to TRBJ2-1; 11 bases agree with TRBD2. Germline V gene lookup returns CDR1 PRHDT and CDR2 FYEKMQ (reference sequence). The trim removed 3 bases at V and 3 bases at J, leaving 7 bases unmatched. The CDR3 is made up of 17 amino acids. The CDR3 spells CASSFESLAGGYNEQFF. As DNA, the CDR3 is TGTGCCAGCAGCTTCGAGTCCCTAGCGGGGGGCTACAATGAGCAGTTCTTC.

The chain uses TRBV19 and TRBJ1-4; TRBD1 agrees at 9 bases. Germline V lookup: CDR1 LNHDA, CDR2 SQIVND (reference sequence). V gave up 2 bases and J gave up 7 bases; unmatched junction bases: 5. This CDR3 region has 15 residues. The chain's CDR3 is CASSIRPGQGEKLFF. The CDR3 coding sequence is TGTGCCAGTAGTATACGCCCGGGACAGGGTGAAAAACTGTTTTTT.

The chain links TRBV19 to TRBJ2-6; unclear D gene. CDR3 size: 14 residues. Germline CDR1 and CDR2: LNHDA and SQIVND (reference sequence). V lost 1 base to trimming and J lost 4 bases, with 5 bases between them. CDR3 in amino acids: CASSIAQGANVLTF. The CDR3 DNA follows: TGTGCCAGTAGTATAGCGCAGGGGGCCAACGTCCTGACTTTC.

The gene calls are TRBV15 and TRBJ1-4; no reliable D call. The CDR3 is 13 amino acids. The germline V gene encodes CDR1 LNHNV and CDR2 YYDKDF (reference sequence). In DNA form, the CDR3 reads TGTGCTACCCGTCCTGGGAGGCATGAAAAACTGTTTTTT. Residues: CATRPGRHEKLFF.

This sequence joins TRBV3-1 (or the pseudogene TRBV3-2) and TRBJ2-3; D is perhaps TRBD2 (5 bases). Germline V gene sequence: CDR1 LGHDT, CDR2 YNNKEL (reference sequence). This CDR3 has 16 amino acids. The ends were cut back, 5 bases at V and 0 bases at J, with 15 bases in the middle. The CDR3 DNA reads as TGTGCCAGCAGCTCCTGGCGCAGCGGTAGCACAGATACGCAGTATTTT. It yields the protein CASSSWRSGSTDTQYF.

V and J are TRBV9 and TRBJ1-1, with 7 bases lining up with TRBD1. Germline values: CDR1 SGDLS, CDR2 YYNGEE. This CDR3 has 13 residues. The V and J ends lost 0 bases and 6 bases, in that order; junction bases with no gene match: 2. Here the CDR3 reads CASSVGRGPEAFF. CDR3 bases: TGTGCCAGCAGCGTAGGGAGGGGGCCTGAAGCTTTCTTT.